This TCR beta chain was observed in a study of blood T cell repertoires in COVID-19. On the study more broadly: From the United States, Italy and Spain came samples of acute and convalescent COVID-19. Sources were T cells, B-cell-depleted T cells, or PBMCs; the material itself was cDNA or gDNA.

Source study methods: Quantification of nucleated cells was approximated via reference gene primer amplification. Some clones are missing from TCRdb's copy, which holds only in-frame ones; the method was immunoSEQ multiplex PCR. V and J calls and clone size are those listed in that table; D and trimming were worked out from the DNA. The table has under 300,000 clones, more than 65% seen once. This CDR3 comprises 16 residues. Trimming removed 0 bases at V and 1 base at J, with 12 bases between. In germline, CDR1 is SGDLS, CDR2 YYNGEE. The TCR originated in a woman in her 40s with active or convalescent COVID-19. The chain recombines TRBV9 with TRBJ2-3; D perhaps matches TRBD2 (6 bases). Sequencing used peripheral blood. This CDR3 is CASSVVGGVGTDTQYF. Here the CDR3 DNA reads TGTGCCAGCAGCGTAGTGGGCGGGGTCGGCACAGATACGCAGTATTTT.